Following are 5 T cell receptor beta chains from one sample sequenced in a study of Graves' ophthalmopathy and Graves' hyperthyroidism. TCR beta CDR3 amplification used RNA transcripts. The first-round RT-PCR employed HTBI primers together with the Qiagen OneStep RT-PCR kit. A multiplex PCR was then performed as the second round. TCRdb reprocessed the multiplex PCR reads with MiXCR, giving one entry per CDR3 protein. Of a few hundred thousand distinct CDR3 sequences listed, 15% are singletons. Sequenced input: peripheral blood. The receptor source for this set is a woman aged 18-29 years with stable Graves' hyperthyroidism.

This clonotype appeared many times. The V gene is TRBV6-5, the J gene TRBJ1-3; D possibly corresponds to TRBD1 (5 bases). From germline, CDR1 is MNHEY and CDR2 SVGAGI. The CDR3 contains 17 residues. The ends were cut back, 0 bases at V and 0 bases at J, with 12 bases in the middle. This CDR3 reads CASSYSTWTISGNTIYF. CDR3 nucleotide sequence: TGTGCCAGCAGTTACTCGACTTGGACAATCTCTGGAAACACCATATATTTT.

There are many counts of this clonotype. J is TRBJ1-2 and V is TRBV6-1, with 9 positions matching TRBD1. The V gene end was trimmed by 7 bases and the J gene end by 8 bases; junction bases not matched to a gene: 11. Germline CDR1 reads MNHNS; CDR2 reads SASEGT. This CDR3 comprises 14 residues. CDR3 sequence (DNA): TGTGCCAGCAAACCGGGACAGGGTTTAGAAGGCTACACCTTC. Its protein is CASKPGQGLEGYTF.

The chain links TRBV6-1 to TRBJ1-6; D gene unclear. V was clipped by 2 bases and J by 7 bases, with 9 bases between them. The CDR3 is 14 residues long. Germline CDR1 is MNHNS and CDR2 is SASEGT. In nucleotides, the CDR3 is TGTGCCAGCAGTGAACTGGGCTTAAATTCACCCCTCCACTTT. It is translated as CASSELGLNSPLHF.

On this clonotype itself: A read error may explain this, as a much larger clone is one base away. The chain combines TRBV12-3 or TRBV12-4 with TRBJ1-6, with 7 bases lining up with TRBD1. The CDR3 is made up of 15 amino acids. This CDR3 is CASSGDSRSRSHLHF. CDR3 DNA: TGTGCCAGCAGCGGGGACAGTCGAAGTAGATCACACCTCCACTTT.

A few counts support this clonotype. This may arise from a read error, as a much more abundant clone is one base away. The V call is TRBV6-5, the J call TRBJ2-2, with TRBD1 matching over 9 bases. The length of the CDR3 is 15 residues. CDR1 MNHEY and CDR2 SVGAGI come from the germline V gene. In DNA, the CDR3 is TGTGCCAGCGGTTATCCAGGACAGGGGTCCGGGGAGCTGTTTTTT. Translated, it gives CASGYPGQGSGELFF.